The 8 T cell receptor beta chains below all came from one sample that was sequenced in a study of T cells in Graves' hyperthyroidism and ophthalmopathy. RNA transcripts were the template for amplifying TCR beta CDR3 regions. HTBI primers were used for first-round RT-PCR of the TCR CDR3. TCRdb independently ran MiXCR on the multiplex PCR reads; one entry per CDR3 protein. This table has a few hundred thousand distinct CDR3 sequences, 18% appearing once. Material for sequencing was blood. The receptor set was obtained from a man aged 18 to 29 with Graves' ophthalmopathy.

This clonotype was seen ten or more times. The rearrangement links TRBV11-1 to TRBJ2-7, with D unclear. Looked up from germline, CDR1 is SGHAT and CDR2 is FQDESV (reference sequence). The CDR3 has 14 amino acids. V lost 3 bases, J lost 3 bases, and 12 bases lay in between. The CDR3 sequence is CASSLGFSGYEQYF. DNA of the CDR3: TGTGCCAGCAGCTTGGGGTTCTCCGGCTACGAGCAGTACTTC.

This clonotype came up a few times. This chain uses TRBV6-1 with TRBJ1-3, with D maybe TRBD1 (5 bases). Germline CDR1 is MNHNS and CDR2 is SASEGT. The CDR3 contains 13 residues. Trimming stripped 10 bases from V and 0 bases from J, with 10 bases between. The CDR3 spells CATGDSSGNTIYF. In DNA form, the CDR3 reads TGTGCCACCGGGGACTCCTCTGGAAACACCATATATTTT.

The chain uses TRBV30 and TRBJ2-1; tentatively, D is TRBD2 (6 bases). Germline loops: CDR1 GTSNPN, CDR2 SVGIG (reference sequence). Trimming left V 3 bases short and J 7 bases short, with 16 bases between. The CDR3 runs to 14 residues. Here the CDR3 DNA reads TGTGCCTGGAGGGGTAAAGAACTAGCAAATGAGCAGTTCTTC. Protein sequence: CAWRGKELANEQFF.

This clonotype was counted at least ten times. The chain combines TRBV7-9 with TRBJ2-1; the D gene could be TRBD1 or TRBD2 (5 bases each). V was clipped by 5 bases and J by 9 bases, with 17 bases between them. The CDR3 contains 14 residues. CDR1 is SEHNR and CDR2 is FQNEAQ in the germline V gene (reference sequence). CDR3: CASSRGVGESEQFF. The DNA of the CDR3 is TGTGCCAGCAGCAGAGGGGTAGGGGAGAGTGAGCAGTTCTTC.

The chain couples TRBV15 to TRBJ1-5, with D perhaps matching TRBD1 (5 bases). Germline CDR1 is LNHNV and CDR2 is YYDKDF (reference sequence). The V and J ends lost 0 bases and 0 bases respectively, with 12 bases between them. This CDR3 has 17 amino acids. CDR3: CATSRDGGTASNQPQHF. The CDR3 nucleotides are TGTGCCACCAGCAGAGACGGGGGGACGGCTAGCAATCAGCCCCAGCATTTT.

Here the CDR3 reads CSAIKQGAGSPLHF. The CDR3 DNA sequence: TGCAGTGCGATAAAGCAGGGGGCGGGTTCACCCCTCCACTTT. The V call is TRBV20-1, the J call TRBJ1-6; TRBD1 matches 8 bases. The CDR3 is 14 amino acids. Germline V gene sequence: CDR1 DFQATT, CDR2 SNEGSKA (reference sequence). V shed 6 bases and J 9 bases; nucleotides not matched to a gene: 10.

CDR3 region: CASSLGKAGDYEQYF. In DNA, the CDR3 is TGTGCCAGCAGCCTTGGGAAGGCGGGGGACTACGAGCAGTACTTC. The chain couples TRBV3-1 to TRBJ2-7; 7 bases line up with TRBD2. The CDR3 runs to 15 residues. V lost 4 bases and J lost 3; bases outside the gene matches: 9. Germline V lookup: CDR1 LGHDT, CDR2 YNNKEL (reference sequence).

This clonotype was observed many times. V gene TRBV7-9 combines with J gene TRBJ2-1, with 10 bases that match TRBD2. Per germline, CDR1 SEHNR and CDR2 FQNEAQ (reference sequence). Losses at the gene ends were 6 bases for V and 5 bases for J; bases not matched to a gene: 10. This CDR3 has 16 residues. The chain's CDR3 is CASSLRVAGGNNEQFF. CDR3 coding DNA: TGTGCCAGCAGTCTTAGAGTAGCGGGGGGAAACAATGAGCAGTTCTTC.